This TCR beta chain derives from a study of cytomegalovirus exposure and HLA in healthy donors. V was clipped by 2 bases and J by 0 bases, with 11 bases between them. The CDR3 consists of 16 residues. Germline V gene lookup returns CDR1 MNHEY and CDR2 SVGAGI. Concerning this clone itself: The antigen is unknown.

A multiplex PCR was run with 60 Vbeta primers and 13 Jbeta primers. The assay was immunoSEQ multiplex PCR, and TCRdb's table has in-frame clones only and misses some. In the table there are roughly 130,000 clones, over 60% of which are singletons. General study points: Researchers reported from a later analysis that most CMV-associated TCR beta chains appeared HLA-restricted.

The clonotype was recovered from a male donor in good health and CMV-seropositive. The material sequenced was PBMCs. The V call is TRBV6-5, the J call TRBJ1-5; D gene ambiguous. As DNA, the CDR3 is TGTGCCAGCAGTTACGCAGGTCCTTCTAGCAATCAGCCCCAGCATTTT. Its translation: CASSYAGPSSNQPQHF.